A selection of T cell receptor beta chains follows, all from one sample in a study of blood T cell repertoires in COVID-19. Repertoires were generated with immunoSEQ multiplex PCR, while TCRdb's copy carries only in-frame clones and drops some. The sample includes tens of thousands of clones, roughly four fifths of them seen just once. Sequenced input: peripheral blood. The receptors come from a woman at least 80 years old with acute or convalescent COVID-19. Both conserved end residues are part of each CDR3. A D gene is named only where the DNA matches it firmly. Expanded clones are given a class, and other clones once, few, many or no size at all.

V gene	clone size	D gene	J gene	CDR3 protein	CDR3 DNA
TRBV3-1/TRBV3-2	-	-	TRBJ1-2	CASKKAGSPANYGYTF	TGTGCCAGCAAGAAAGCAGGAAGCCCGGCTAACTATGGCTACACCTTC
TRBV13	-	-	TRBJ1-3	CASSSRKRTSGNTIYF	TGTGCCAGCAGCTCCCGAAAAAGGACATCTGGAAACACCATATATTTT
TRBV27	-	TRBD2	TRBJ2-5	CASSRGLAGAQETQYF	TGTGCCAGCAGTCGAGGACTAGCGGGGGCTCAAGAGACCCAGTACTTC
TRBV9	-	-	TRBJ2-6	CASSVEAASSGANVLTF	TGTGCCAGCAGCGTCGAAGCGGCCAGCTCTGGGGCCAACGTCCTGACTTTC
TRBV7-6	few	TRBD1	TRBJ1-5	CASSSEQGGSNQPQHF	TGTGCCAGCAGCTCGGAACAGGGGGGGAGCAATCAGCCCCAGCATTTT
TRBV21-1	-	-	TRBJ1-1	CASSGTAMNTEAFF	TGTGCCAGCAGCGGGACAGCGATGAACACTGAAGCTTTCTTT
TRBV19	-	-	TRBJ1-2	CASSNGSGYTF	TGTGCCAGTAGTAACGGGAGTGGCTACACCTTC
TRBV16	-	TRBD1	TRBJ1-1	CASSPLLGQGGTEAFF	TGTGCCAGCAGCCCCCTACTTGGACAGGGTGGCACTGAAGCTTTCTTT
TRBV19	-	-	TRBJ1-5	CASIAGREGQPQHF	TGTGCCAGTATCGCTGGCAGGGAAGGTCAGCCCCAGCATTTT
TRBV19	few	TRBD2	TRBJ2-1	CASSSGLAGVGGHEQFF	TGTGCCAGTAGTAGCGGACTAGCGGGAGTGGGGGGACATGAGCAGTTCTTC
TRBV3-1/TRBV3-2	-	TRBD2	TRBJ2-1	CASSLRTSGGANEQFF	TGTGCCAGCAGCCTCCGGACTAGCGGGGGGGCCAATGAGCAGTTCTTC
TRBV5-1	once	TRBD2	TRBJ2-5	CASSIGRTSGSKGETQYF	TGCGCCAGCAGCATTGGACGGACTAGCGGGAGTAAGGGAGAGACCCAGTACTTC
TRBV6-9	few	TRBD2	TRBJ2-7	CASSYRAGLTYEQYF	TGTGCCAGCAGTTATCGAGCGGGGTTGACCTACGAGCAGTACTTC
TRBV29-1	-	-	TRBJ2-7	CSVEVARSYEQYF	TGCAGCGTTGAAGTTGCGAGATCCTACGAGCAGTACTTC
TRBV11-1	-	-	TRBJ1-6	CASSARSRDDSPLHF	TGTGCCAGCAGCGCCCGGTCGAGGGATGATTCACCCCTCCACTTT
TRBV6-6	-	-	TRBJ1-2	CASSPTGLYGYTF	TGTGCCAGCAGCCCCACAGGGCTCTATGGCTACACCTTC
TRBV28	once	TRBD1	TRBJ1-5	CASSPRGQGSYQPQHF	TGTGCCAGCAGTCCCCGGGGACAGGGAAGTTATCAGCCCCAGCATTTT
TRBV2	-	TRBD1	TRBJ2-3	CASSEGGRGPDTQYF	TGTGCCAGCAGTGAAGGGGGCAGGGGGCCAGATACGCAGTATTTT
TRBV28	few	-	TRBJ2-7	CASMFRGSSYEQYF	TGTGCCAGCATGTTTAGGGGATCGAGCTACGAGCAGTACTTC
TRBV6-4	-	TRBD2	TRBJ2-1	CASSDSSSGRSYNEQFF	TGTGCCAGCAGTGACTCGTCCAGCGGGAGATCTTACAATGAGCAGTTCTTC
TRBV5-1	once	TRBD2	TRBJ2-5	CASSLKRGGRETQYF	TGCGCCAGCAGCTTGAAGCGGGGGGGCAGAGAGACCCAGTACTTC
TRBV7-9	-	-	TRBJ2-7	CASRPWRDSYEQYF	TGTGCCAGCAGGCCATGGAGAGATTCCTACGAGCAGTACTTC
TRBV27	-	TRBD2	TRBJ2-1	CASSLWISGKSNEQFF	TGTGCCAGCAGTTTATGGATTAGCGGGAAATCGAATGAGCAGTTCTTC
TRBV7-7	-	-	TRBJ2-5	CASSLGAGRQETQYF	TGTGCCAGCAGCTTGGGGGCGGGCCGCCAAGAGACCCAGTACTTC
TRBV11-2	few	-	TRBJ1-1	CASSLFSVGGTEAFF	TGTGCCAGCAGCTTATTTTCAGTTGGAGGGACTGAAGCTTTCTTT
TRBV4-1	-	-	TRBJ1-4	CASSSPDRKNEKLFF	TGCGCCAGCAGCTCCCCCGACAGGAAAAATGAAAAACTGTTTTTT
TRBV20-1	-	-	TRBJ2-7	CSAAQGGEQYF	TGCAGTGCCGCACAGGGTGGCGAGCAGTACTTC